The source of this T cell receptor (beta chain) is a study of cytomegalovirus exposure and HLA in healthy donors. General study findings and limits: As a later analysis showed, a missense DCLRE1C variant was linked to trimming of TCR beta V- and J-genes.

The CDR3 is 14 residues long. Germline CDR1 MGHDK, CDR2 SYGVNS. V was pared by 6 bases and J by 10 bases, with 11 bases of the junction left unmatched. Concerning this clone: Its antigen is currently unknown.

A multiplex PCR was run with 60 Vbeta primers and 13 Jbeta primers. TCRdb keeps only in-frame clones here, not all; method: immunoSEQ multiplex PCR. Seen here are nearly 110,000 clones, over 70% observed once, and the top ten hold around 2%. The sample consisted of PBMCs. The TCR sequence derives from a man aged 25 to 40 in good health and CMV-seronegative. The rearrangement joins TRBV25-1 to TRBJ1-4; TRBD1 matches at 7 bases. In DNA, the CDR3 is TGTGCCAGCAGATTCGGGAGGGGGCGGAGAAAACTGTTTTTT. Its protein product is CASRFGRGRRKLFF.